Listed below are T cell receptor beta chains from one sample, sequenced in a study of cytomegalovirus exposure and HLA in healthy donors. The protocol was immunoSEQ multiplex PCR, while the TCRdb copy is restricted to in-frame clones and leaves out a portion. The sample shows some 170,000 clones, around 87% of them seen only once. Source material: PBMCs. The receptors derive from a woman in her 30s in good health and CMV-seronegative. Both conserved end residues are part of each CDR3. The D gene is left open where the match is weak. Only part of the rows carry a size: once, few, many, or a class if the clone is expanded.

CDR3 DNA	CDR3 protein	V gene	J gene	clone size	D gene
TGTGCCAGCAGCCCGGGACAGGCCTACTCTGGAAACACCATATATTTT	CASSPGQAYSGNTIYF	TRBV5-6	TRBJ1-3	NA	TRBD1
TGTGCCAGCAGCTTAGCGGGGGACAGAGAAATCATGAACACTGAAGCTTTCTTT	CASSLAGDREIMNTEAFF	TRBV7-8	TRBJ1-1	NA	TRBD1
TGTGCCAGCAGCTTAGCGCACCGGACTAGCGGGGTTAACTACAATGAGCAGTTCTTC	CASSLAHRTSGVNYNEQFF	TRBV7-8	TRBJ2-1	NA	TRBD2
TGTGCCAGCAGCCAAGCTCGGGGGAGAGGAGAGACCCAGTACTTC	CASSQARGRGETQYF	TRBV14	TRBJ2-5	NA	NA
TGCGCCAGCAGCTTGGCACCCGGGTCCAAGTCTTACGAGCAGTACTTC	CASSLAPGSKSYEQYF	TRBV5-1	TRBJ2-7	NA	NA
TGTGCCAGTCGGGGCCTAGGGACAGCCTATGGCTACACCTTC	CASRGLGTAYGYTF	TRBV6-5	TRBJ1-2	NA	TRBD1
TGTGCCAGCAGCTTATGGGACAGGAAAACCTACGAGCAGTACTTC	CASSLWDRKTYEQYF	TRBV7-2	TRBJ2-7	NA	TRBD1
TGCGCCAGCAGCCCTCAGGGGTATACTGAAGCTTTCTTT	CASSPQGYTEAFF	TRBV4-1	TRBJ1-1	NA	NA
TGTGCCAGCAGCTTGGCCAGCGGGGGGGCCCACACCGGGGAGCTGTTTTTT	CASSLASGGAHTGELFF	TRBV7-2	TRBJ2-2	NA	TRBD2
TGTGCCAGCAGTTTATCGTGGAGTAGCAATCAGCCCCAGCATTTT	CASSLSWSSNQPQHF	TRBV27	TRBJ1-5	NA	NA
TGTGCCAGCAGTTACTCGCGAGGGTCCGGGGAGCTGTTTTTT	CASSYSRGSGELFF	TRBV6-5	TRBJ2-2	NA	NA
TGTGCCAGCAGCTTGGTTGGCAGGCTGAACACTGAAGCTTTCTTT	CASSLVGRLNTEAFF	TRBV5-6	TRBJ1-1	NA	NA
TGTGCCACCAGCAGAGCTTCCCCCATACACGGAACTAAATGGACTGAAGCTTTCTTT	CATSRASPIHGTKWTEAFF	TRBV15	TRBJ1-1	once	NA
TGTGCCAGCACGGCGCGACAGGGCGGTCAGCCCCAGCATTTT	CASTARQGGQPQHF	TRBV6-1	TRBJ1-5	few	TRBD1
TGCGCCAGCAGCCTGACAGCTAGCACAGATACGCAGTATTTT	CASSLTASTDTQYF	TRBV5-1	TRBJ2-3	few	NA
TGTGCCAGCAGAGACAGGGGGAATTCACCCCTCCACTTT	CASRDRGNSPLHF	TRBV6-1	TRBJ1-6	NA	TRBD1
TGTGCCACCCGGAGACAGGGCCGTATTGGTACTGAAGCTTTCTTT	CATRRQGRIGTEAFF	TRBV27	TRBJ1-1	NA	TRBD1
TGTGCCAGCAGCTTTGGTCCTCACTACTACGAGCAGTACTTC	CASSFGPHYYEQYF	TRBV5-6	TRBJ2-7	NA	NA
TGTGCCAGCAACAAGCCTCTTCGGGGGGACTATGGCTACACCTTC	CASNKPLRGDYGYTF	TRBV6-1	TRBJ1-2	NA	NA
TGTGCCAGCAGCTTCCAGGACGAGCAGTACTTC	CASSFQDEQYF	TRBV5-6	TRBJ2-7	NA	NA
TGTGCCAGCTCCCCCCAGGACAGGGCTGAAGCTTTCTTT	CASSPQDRAEAFF	TRBV18	TRBJ1-1	NA	TRBD1
TGTGCCAGCACCCCTACAGGGGAGCGGAATCAGCCCCAGCATTTT	CASTPTGERNQPQHF	TRBV6-6	TRBJ1-5	NA	TRBD1
TGTGCCAGCAGCCAAGGTAGCAGCGGGGAGGTCAATGAGCAGTTCTTC	CASSQGSSGEVNEQFF	TRBV4-2	TRBJ2-1	few	TRBD2
TGTGCCAGCAGCTTGCTGGGGGAGCTGTTTTTT	CASSLLGELFF	TRBV5-4	TRBJ2-2	NA	NA
TGTGCCAGCAGCGCGGGGACAGGGAGCCCCTCTCACGAGCAGTACTTC	CASSAGTGSPSHEQYF	TRBV5-5	TRBJ2-7	many	TRBD1
TGTGCCAGCTCACCAATCGCGCAGGGGTTGATCTACGAGCAGTACTTC	CASSPIAQGLIYEQYF	TRBV18	TRBJ2-7	once	NA
TGTGCCAGTACCACAAAGACAGGGGAGGGCTATGGCTACACCTTC	CASTTKTGEGYGYTF	TRBV19	TRBJ1-2	NA	TRBD1
TGCGCCAGCAGTCAACTGGACAGGGTAAATTATCAGCCCCAGCATTTT	CASSQLDRVNYQPQHF	TRBV23-1	TRBJ1-5	NA	TRBD1
TGTGCCAGCAGCTTAGTTACGGTAGTTGCGGGCGAGCAGTACTTC	CASSLVTVVAGEQYF	TRBV11-2	TRBJ2-7	once	NA